The clone carrying this T cell receptor (beta chain) was counted at least ten times. Antigen unknown. These data belong to a study of T cells after yellow fever vaccination. General study points: Few clonotypes appeared in both CD4 and CD8 compartments.

CDR3 size: 12 residues. Trimming shortened V by 5 bases and J by 4 bases, and 8 bases separated the two germline ends. CDR1 and CDR2 (germline): SEHNR, FQNEAQ (reference sequence). TCRdb redid the calling of the 5' RACE reads with MiXCR, one entry per CDR3 protein. The sample lists tens of thousands of distinct CDR3 sequences, approximately 7% occurring once. The chain is built from TRBV7-9 and TRBJ1-2; D is uncertain. This specimen consisted of CD8+ T cells sorted from PBMCs, obtained 15 days after the yellow fever booster vaccination. This TCR came from a man between 25 and 39 years old who received the YFV17D yellow fever vaccine. CDR3 amino acids: CASSGSGYGYTF. CDR3 bases: TGTGCCAGCAGCGGTAGCGGCTATGGCTACACCTTC.